The 21 T cell receptor beta chains presented below share a single source sample, sequenced in a study of cytomegalovirus exposure and HLA in healthy donors. PCR was performed using 60 Vbeta and 13 Jbeta primers. Here immunoSEQ multiplex PCR was the method, and the copy in TCRdb shows in-frame clones only, minus some. The sample includes about 120,000 clones, 80% to 90% seen only once; the top ten take approximately 2%. What was sequenced was PBMCs. These receptors came from a man aged 40-49 years in good health and CMV-seronegative.

The chain combines TRBV5-1 with TRBJ2-7, with a weak D call TRBD1 (6 bases). Germline V gene lookup returns CDR1 SGHRS and CDR2 YFSETQ. Trimming stripped 4 bases from V and 2 bases from J, with 16 bases between. The CDR3 totals 15 residues. CDR3 residues: CASSPPRDNTYEQYF. For the CDR3, the DNA is TGCGCCAGCAGCCCCCCCCGGGACAATACCTACGAGCAGTACTTC. Using reference TRBV5-1 and TRBJ2-7 for the parts outside the CDR3, the full variable domain is KAGVTQTPRYLIKTRGQQVTLSCSPISGHRSVSWYQQTPGQGLQFLFEYFSETQRNKGNFPGRFSGRQFSNSRSEMNVSTLELGDSALYLCASSPPRDNTYEQYFGPGTRLTVT.

The CDR3 sequence: CASSEGRGGTEAFF. In DNA form, the CDR3 reads TGCGCCAGCAGTGAGGGCAGGGGAGGGACTGAAGCTTTCTTT. The chain couples TRBV10-2 to TRBJ1-1, with D tentatively TRBD1 (6 bases). The CDR3 consists of 14 residues. CDR1 and CDR2 from the germline V gene are WSHSY and SAAADI. The V gene lost 2 bases and the J gene lost 5 bases, with 12 bases spanning the gap.

The genes are TRBV6-5 and TRBJ1-5; D may be TRBD1 (6 bases). CDR1 and CDR2 (germline): MNHEY, SVGAGI. The V end was cut by 2 bases, the J end by 5 bases, with 10 bases between. The CDR3 contains 14 residues. Here the CDR3 DNA reads TGTGCCAGCAGTTACAGACAGGATTATCAGCCCCAGCATTTT. Translated: CASSYRQDYQPQHF.

This rearrangement joins TRBV5-4 to TRBJ2-5; 10 bases are a match to TRBD1. Germline V gene lookup returns CDR1 SGHNT and CDR2 YYREEE (reference sequence). V shed 3 bases, J shed 5 bases, and the junction held 4 bases outside the gene matches. The CDR3 is 14 amino acids. The DNA of the CDR3 is TGTGCCAGCAGCTCCCGGACAGGGGGGGAGACCCAGTACTTC. Translation: CASSSRTGGETQYF.

CDR3 in amino acids: CAWRGQGLSRNQPQHF. DNA of the CDR3: TGTGCCTGGAGGGGACAGGGGCTTAGTCGCAATCAGCCCCAGCATTTT. V and J are TRBV30 and TRBJ1-5; 10 positions agree with TRBD1. CDR1 and CDR2 from the germline V gene are GTSNPN and SVGIG (reference sequence). V lost 3 bases and J lost 2; bases outside the gene matches: 7. This CDR3 region has 16 residues.

The chain employs TRBV28 and TRBJ2-1; tentatively, D is TRBD2 (6 bases). Trimming took 3 bases from V and 8 from J, leaving 14 bases between them. Germline V gives CDR1 MDHEN, CDR2 SYDVKM. This CDR3 has 14 amino acids. CDR3 DNA: TGTGCCAGCAGTTTTAATGGAGGGCGTGATGAGCAGTTCTTC. Its translation: CASSFNGGRDEQFF.

This sequence joins TRBV7-2 and TRBJ1-1; D gene unclear. CDR1 is SGHTA, CDR2 FQGNSA, per germline. V lost 1 base to trimming and J lost 4 bases, with 10 bases between them. The CDR3 extends over 14 amino acids. Here the CDR3 DNA reads TGTGCCAGCAGCTTAGACCTCATTAGCACTGAAGCTTTCTTT. Amino acids: CASSLDLISTEAFF.

The J gene is TRBJ1-1, the V gene TRBV18; no clear D. Germline V gene lookup returns CDR1 KGHSH and CDR2 LQKENI. The germline V and J ends were trimmed by 3 bases and 7 bases, with 15 bases remaining between them. CDR3 length: 14 residues. CDR3 in amino acids: CASSPAGGRDEAFF. The CDR3 region has the DNA TGTGCCAGCTCACCCGCCGGAGGGCGGGATGAAGCTTTCTTT.

CDR3 in amino acids: CASSVNTGGTQYF. The CDR3 DNA reads as TGTGCCAGCAGCGTAAACACGGGAGGGACCCAGTACTTC. The chain employs TRBV9 and TRBJ2-5; TRBD2 matches 7 bases. CDR3 length equals 13 residues. Germline CDR1 reads SGDLS; CDR2 reads YYNGEE. The ends lost 1 base at V and 7 bases at J; junction bases unmatched: 4.

The CDR3 DNA reads TGTGCCAGCAGTGGAAATCCTACTAGCTACGAGCAGTACTTC. Translated: CASSGNPTSYEQYF. The V and J genes are TRBV6-1 and TRBJ2-7, with D possibly matching TRBD2 (5 bases). Between the trimmed V and J ends, which lost 4 bases and 3 bases, there was a span of 13 bases. CDR3 size: 14 residues. The V gene's germline CDR1 is MNHNS and CDR2 SASEGT.

CDR3 DNA: TGCGCCAGCAGCCAAGATCGGTCCTCTGGAAACACCATATATTTT. The encoded protein is CASSQDRSSGNTIYF. The gene calls are TRBV4-3 and TRBJ1-3; D remains ambiguous. V lost 0 bases and J lost 0, with 6 bases in between. This CDR3 is built from 15 residues. Germline loops: CDR1 LGHNA, CDR2 YSLEER.

This chain links TRBV28 with TRBJ2-5; 7 bases match TRBD2. V gave up 7 bases and J gave up 9 bases; unmatched junction bases: 11. The CDR3 sequence is 13 residues long. Germline assignment: CDR1 MDHEN and CDR2 SYDVKM. The CDR3, as DNA: TGTGCCAGCAAGAGCGGGGTGGGGGAGGCCCAGTACTTC. It specifies CASKSGVGEAQYF.

The chain is built from TRBV5-1 and TRBJ2-5, with 7 nucleotides matching TRBD2. The tail of the sequence fits TRBJ2-7 better, so the J call may be wrong. CDR3 size: 14 residues. From germline, CDR1 is SGHRS and CDR2 YFSETQ. The CDR3 sequence is CASSSSGRSNEQYF. The DNA for the CDR3 is TGCGCCAGCAGCTCATCCGGGAGGTCGAACGAGCAGTACTTC.

This clone has more than one count but fewer than ten. J is TRBJ1-1 and V is TRBV10-3; 8 bases agree with TRBD1. This CDR3 contains 14 residues. V was clipped by 7 bases and J by 5 bases; unmatched bases: 9. CDR1 ENHRY and CDR2 SYGVKD come from the germline V gene. CDR3 nucleotide sequence: TGTGCCATCAAGGATACCGGACAGGGTACTGAAGCTTTCTTT. Translated, it gives CAIKDTGQGTEAFF.

V and J are TRBV4-3 and TRBJ2-3; D is perhaps TRBD1 (5 bases). In germline, CDR1 is LGHNA, CDR2 YSLEER. The CDR3 extends over 15 amino acids. V gave up 6 bases and J gave up 0 bases, with 13 bases separating them. CDR3 amino acids: CASSRGQPSTDTQYF. CDR3 DNA sequence: TGCGCCAGCAGTCGAGGACAACCTAGCACAGATACGCAGTATTTT.

The chain employs TRBV6-6 and TRBJ1-1; 7 nucleotides agree with TRBD1. The trim removed 6 bases at V and 4 bases at J, leaving 8 bases unmatched. Per germline, CDR1 MNHNY and CDR2 SVGAGI (reference sequence). The CDR3 consists of 14 residues. Here the CDR3 DNA reads TGTGCCAGCAGACGCACAGGGGATAGCACTGAAGCTTTCTTT. As protein: CASRRTGDSTEAFF.

The chain recombines TRBV27 with TRBJ1-3; no firm D call. The length of the CDR3 is 16 residues. V dropped 2 bases and J dropped 2 bases, with 13 bases sitting between them. CDR1 is MNHEY, CDR2 SMNVEV, per germline (reference sequence). DNA for the CDR3: TGTGCCAGCAGTTTACGAGCGATGGGAGCTGGAAACACCATATATTTT. Amino acids: CASSLRAMGAGNTIYF.

This clone was seen just once. V and J are TRBV4-3 and TRBJ2-5; 10 positions agree with TRBD2. CDR1 and CDR2 from the germline V gene are LGHNA and YSLEER. J was trimmed by 4 bases and V by 0 bases; bases with no gene match: 8. This CDR3 spans 17 amino acids. Here the CDR3 reads CASSQEPSGSPRETQYF. The DNA of the CDR3 is TGCGCCAGCAGCCAAGAACCTAGCGGGAGCCCCCGAGAGACCCAGTACTTC.

This sequence joins TRBV27 and TRBJ2-2; D ambiguous. Germline assignment: CDR1 MNHEY and CDR2 SMNVEV (reference sequence). The CDR3 sequence is 15 residues long. V was shortened by 0 bases and J by 2 bases, with 7 bases between the two germline ends. CDR3 nucleotides: TGTGCCAGCAGTTTATCACAGCAAAACACCGGGGAGCTGTTTTTT. Protein sequence: CASSLSQQNTGELFF.

This rearrangement joins TRBV5-1 to TRBJ2-3; 11 positions agree with TRBD2. CDR1 and CDR2 from the germline V gene are SGHRS and YFSETQ. The CDR3 is 16 residues long. V was clipped by 2 bases and J by 3 bases; unmatched bases: 5. CDR3 bases: TGCGCCAGCAGCTTAACTAGCGGGGGTATGACAGATACGCAGTATTTT. It codes for CASSLTSGGMTDTQYF. The variable domain in full, with the rest retrieved from reference TRBV5-1 and TRBJ2-3, is KAGVTQTPRYLIKTRGQQVTLSCSPISGHRSVSWYQQTPGQGLQFLFEYFSETQRNKGNFPGRFSGRQFSNSRSEMNVSTLELGDSALYLCASSLTSGGMTDTQYFGPGTRLTVL.

In nucleotides, the CDR3 is TGCGCCAGCAGCTTGGGTCCGGACAGGAATAATTCACCCCTCCACTTT. It codes for CASSLGPDRNNSPLHF. The genes are TRBV5-1 and TRBJ1-6; 7 nucleotides line up with TRBD1. Germline V gives CDR1 SGHRS, CDR2 YFSETQ. The junction had 5 bases not matched to a gene; V was cut back by 0 bases and J by 5 bases. The CDR3 loop spans 16 amino acids.